The source of this T cell receptor (beta chain) is a study of T cell repertoires in cytomegalovirus infection. About the research overall: CMV infection and matching HLA type were both indicated by public TCR beta signatures. The study's findings and limits: Clonotype analysis showed dominance of the ex vivo response by HLA-C-restricted CMV-specific TCR beta clonotypes.

Remarks on this clonotype: Its specificity is not known.

The CDR3 sequence is 20 residues long. Trimming took 8 bases from V and 0 from J; bases not matched to a gene: 17. Germline CDR1 reads MDHEN; CDR2 reads SYDVKM. TCRdb itself ran the reads through MiXCR, one entry per CDR3 protein. Among about 240,000 distinct CDR3 sequences listed, 9% to 15% were seen once. The material sequenced was PBMCs. This sequence was found in a human donor in good health (CMV status not recorded). Some clones in this sample may be carry-over from other donors' samples. This chain uses TRBV28 with TRBJ2-4, with TRBD2 identical over 12 bases. Here the CDR3 DNA reads TGTGCCAGCCGTCCTGGGGCTAGCGGGGGGGGGATTATAGCCAAAAACATTCAGTACTTC. Amino acid sequence: CASRPGASGGGIIAKNIQYF.